Detailed here is one T cell receptor beta chain. Its recognized antigen is unknown. Per-nucleotide qualities are absent, and no much larger clonotype sits a single base away. V is clipped by 10 bases and J by 3 bases, and the sequence between their germline boundaries is 19 bases long. The CDR3 runs 14 residues from the cysteine to the phenylalanine. Of all the DNA, just the CDR3 is kept, 42 bases in frame from base 1. Taken from the germline V gene (reference sequence), the CDR1 and CDR2 loops are PRHDT and FYEKMQ. Explained via the paper, the treatment or condition label denotes: live attenuated yellow fever vaccine strain. PBMCs were isolated from peripheral blood using a standard Ficoll-Paque protocol. CD4 and CD8 T-cell fractions were isolated with Dynabeads CD4 and CD8 positive selection kits. RNA was extracted with TriZol from bulk PBMCs, CD4 and CD8 fractions, and dextramer-positive and dextramer-negative fractions.

Synthesis of TCR cDNA relied on 5'RACE template switching, a step that introduced a universal primer site along with unique molecular identifiers. Priming for cDNA synthesis came from both the TCR alpha and TCR beta constant segments. Two PCR steps were used to amplify libraries, with sample barcodes and sequencing adapters being added in the second step. Libraries were sequenced on Illumina HiSeq 2500 (2x100 bp) or NovaSeq (2x150 bp). The paper's processing steps were these. Reads were demultiplexed and collapsed into UMI consensus sequences with MIGEC, and V(D)J alignment was performed with MiXCR. Vaccine-responding clonotypes were identified with edgeR using replicate PBMC samples, with FDR below 0.01 and a log2 fold change above 5 up to day 15 being required. Each bulk clonotype received a CD4 or CD8 identity based on whether the sequenced CD4 or CD8 repertoire contained that clonotype at higher abundance. Starting from the raw public reads, TCRdb applied fastp trimming at Q25, assembled clones with MiXCR and retained in-frame beta chains. Identical CDR3 protein sequences are pooled into one entry, listed with their most common genes and DNA. For this entry, the V and J calls and clone size follow TCRdb and not the study's own pipeline. The sample table contains around 120,000 distinct CDR3 sequences; only one count was recorded for 7.2% of them. The ten largest clones add up to roughly 2.8% of the sample.

The data are from a study of T cells after yellow fever vaccination (dated by TCRdb to the late 2010s). As for the study more broadly: The SMART-Seq v4 Ultra Low Input RNA kit was used to prepare libraries from fractions with low cell numbers. Two healthy male donors made up the cohort, one aged 18 to 29 years and the other aged 30 to 40 years. Blood samples were taken at several timepoints before and after primary and secondary immunization, and bulk PBMC replicates and cell subsets were isolated. To follow T-cell clones before and after both primary and booster YFV17D yellow fever vaccination, bulk TCR alpha and beta repertoires underwent longitudinal sequencing. The full study reports these points: A small fraction of clonotypes showed up in both the CD4 and CD8 compartments, probably as a result of convergent recombination. Computational filtering was required because FACS-sorted repertoires could contain abundant contaminating clonotypes from the bulk population. After the booster, most clones that had expanded after primary vaccination were detected again (almost 97% of CD4 and 88% of CD8), suggesting broad maintenance of memory. The secondary T-cell response was found to be weaker but faster than the primary response, with a peak reached on day 5 rather than on day 15. Because the study included only a couple of donors, the extent to which the findings can be generalized is limited.

The receptor was isolated from a man between 18 and 35 years old who received the YFV17D yellow fever vaccine. The specimen comprised CD4+ T cells sorted from PBMCs, sampled more than 35 days after the first yellow fever vaccination. The rearranged segments are TRBV13 and TRBJ2-7; the D gene cannot be resolved beyond TRBD1 or TRBD2, each matching 5 bases. The CDR3 region: CAMSPGLSCYEQYF. The sequenced DNA is TGTGCCATGAGCCCGGGGCTCAGCTGCTACGAGCAGTACTTC.